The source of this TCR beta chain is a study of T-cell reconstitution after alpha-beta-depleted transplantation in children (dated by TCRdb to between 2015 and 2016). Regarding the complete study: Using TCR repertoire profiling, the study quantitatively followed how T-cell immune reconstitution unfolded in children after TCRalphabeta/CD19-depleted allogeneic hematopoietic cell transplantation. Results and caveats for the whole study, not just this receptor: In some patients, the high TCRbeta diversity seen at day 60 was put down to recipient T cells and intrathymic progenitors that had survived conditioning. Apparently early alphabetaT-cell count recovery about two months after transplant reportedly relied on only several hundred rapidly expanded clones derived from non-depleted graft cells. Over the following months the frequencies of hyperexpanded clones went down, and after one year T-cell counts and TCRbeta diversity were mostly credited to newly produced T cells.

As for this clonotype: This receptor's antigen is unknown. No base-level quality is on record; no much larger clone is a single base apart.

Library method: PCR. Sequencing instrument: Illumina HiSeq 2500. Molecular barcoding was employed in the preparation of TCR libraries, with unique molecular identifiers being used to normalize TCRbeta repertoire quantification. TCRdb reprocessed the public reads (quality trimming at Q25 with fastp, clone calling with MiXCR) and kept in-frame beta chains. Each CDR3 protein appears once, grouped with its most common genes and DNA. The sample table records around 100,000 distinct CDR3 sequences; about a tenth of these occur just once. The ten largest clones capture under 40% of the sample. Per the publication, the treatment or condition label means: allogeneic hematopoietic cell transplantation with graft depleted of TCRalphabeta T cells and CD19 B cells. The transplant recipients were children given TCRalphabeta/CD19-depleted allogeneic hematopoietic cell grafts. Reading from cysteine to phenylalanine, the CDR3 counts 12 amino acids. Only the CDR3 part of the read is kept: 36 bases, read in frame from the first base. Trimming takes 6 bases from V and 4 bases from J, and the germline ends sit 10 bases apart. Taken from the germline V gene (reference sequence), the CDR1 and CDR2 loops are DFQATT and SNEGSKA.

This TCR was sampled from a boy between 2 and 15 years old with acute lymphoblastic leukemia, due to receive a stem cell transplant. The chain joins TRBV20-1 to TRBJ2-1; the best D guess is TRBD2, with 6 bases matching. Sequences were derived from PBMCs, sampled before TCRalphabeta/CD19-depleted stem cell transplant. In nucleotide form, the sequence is TGCAGTGCCCCGGGACTTTACAATGAGCAGTTCTTC. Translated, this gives CSAPGLYNEQFF.